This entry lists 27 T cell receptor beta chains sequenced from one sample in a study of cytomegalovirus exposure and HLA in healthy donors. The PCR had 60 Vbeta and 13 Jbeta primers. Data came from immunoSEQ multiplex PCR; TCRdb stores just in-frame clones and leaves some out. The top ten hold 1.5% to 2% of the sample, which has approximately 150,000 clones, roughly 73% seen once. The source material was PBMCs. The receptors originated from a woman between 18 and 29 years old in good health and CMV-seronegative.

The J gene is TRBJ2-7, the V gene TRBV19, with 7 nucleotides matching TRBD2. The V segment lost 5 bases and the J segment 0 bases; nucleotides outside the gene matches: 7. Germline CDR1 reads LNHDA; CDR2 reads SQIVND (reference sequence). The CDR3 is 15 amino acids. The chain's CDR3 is CASSAGRTYSYEQYF. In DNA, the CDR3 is TGTGCCAGTAGTGCCGGGAGGACTTACTCCTACGAGCAGTACTTC.

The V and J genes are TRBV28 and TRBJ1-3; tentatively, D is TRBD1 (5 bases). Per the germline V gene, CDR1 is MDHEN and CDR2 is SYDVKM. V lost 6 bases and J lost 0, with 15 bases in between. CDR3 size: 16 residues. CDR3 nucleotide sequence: TGTGCCAGCAGCCCCGGGGGGTCGTCCTCTGGAAACACCATATATTTT. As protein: CASSPGGSSSGNTIYF. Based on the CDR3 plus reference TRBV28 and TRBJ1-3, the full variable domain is DVKVTQSSRYLVKRTGEKVFLECVQDMDHENMFWYRQDPGLGLRLIYFSYDVKMKEKGDIPEGYSVSREKKERFSLILESASTNQTSMYLCASSPGGSSSGNTIYFGEGSWLTVV.

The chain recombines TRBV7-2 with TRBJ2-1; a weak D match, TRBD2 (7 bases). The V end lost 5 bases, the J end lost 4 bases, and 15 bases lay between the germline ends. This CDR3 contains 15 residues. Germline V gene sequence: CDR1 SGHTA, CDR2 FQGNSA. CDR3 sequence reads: CASSQGGAYYNEQFF. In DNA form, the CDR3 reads TGTGCCAGCAGCCAAGGGGGGGCCTATTACAATGAGCAGTTCTTC.

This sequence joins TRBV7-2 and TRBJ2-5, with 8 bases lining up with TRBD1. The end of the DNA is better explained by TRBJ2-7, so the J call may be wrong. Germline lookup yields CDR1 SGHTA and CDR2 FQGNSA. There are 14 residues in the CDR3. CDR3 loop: CASSQGAGSYEQYF. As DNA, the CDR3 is TGTGCCAGCAGCCAGGGGGCGGGCTCCTACGAGCAGTACTTC.

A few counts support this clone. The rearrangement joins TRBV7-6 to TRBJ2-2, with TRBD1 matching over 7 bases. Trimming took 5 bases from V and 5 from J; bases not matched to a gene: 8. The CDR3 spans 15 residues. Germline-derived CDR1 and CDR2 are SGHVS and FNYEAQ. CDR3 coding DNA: TGTGCCAGCAGCCCAACAGGGGCCGCTACCGGGGAGCTGTTTTTT. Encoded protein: CASSPTGAATGELFF.

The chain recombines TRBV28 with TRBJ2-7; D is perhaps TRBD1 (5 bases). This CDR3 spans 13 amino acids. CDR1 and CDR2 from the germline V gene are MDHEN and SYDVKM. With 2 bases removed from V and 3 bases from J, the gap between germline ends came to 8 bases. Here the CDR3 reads CASSLPGIYEQYF. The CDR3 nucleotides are TGTGCCAGCAGTTTACCAGGGATCTACGAGCAGTACTTC. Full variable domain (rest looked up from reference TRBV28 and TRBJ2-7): DVKVTQSSRYLVKRTGEKVFLECVQDMDHENMFWYRQDPGLGLRLIYFSYDVKMKEKGDIPEGYSVSREKKERFSLILESASTNQTSMYLCASSLPGIYEQYFGPGTRLTVT.

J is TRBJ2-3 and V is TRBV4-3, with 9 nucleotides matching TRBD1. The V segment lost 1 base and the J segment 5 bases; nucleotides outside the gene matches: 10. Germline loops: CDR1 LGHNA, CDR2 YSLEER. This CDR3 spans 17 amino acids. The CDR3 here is CASSQGLGQGWGDTQYF. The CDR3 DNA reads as TGCGCCAGCAGCCAAGGCCTGGGACAGGGCTGGGGAGATACGCAGTATTTT.

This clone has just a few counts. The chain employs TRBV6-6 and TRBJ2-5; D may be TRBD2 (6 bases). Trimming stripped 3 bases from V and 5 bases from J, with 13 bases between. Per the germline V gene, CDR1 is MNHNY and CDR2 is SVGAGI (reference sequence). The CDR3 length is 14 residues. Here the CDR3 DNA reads TGTGCCAGCAGTTATAGTGGCCGGGGGGAGACCCAGTACTTC. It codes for CASSYSGRGETQYF.

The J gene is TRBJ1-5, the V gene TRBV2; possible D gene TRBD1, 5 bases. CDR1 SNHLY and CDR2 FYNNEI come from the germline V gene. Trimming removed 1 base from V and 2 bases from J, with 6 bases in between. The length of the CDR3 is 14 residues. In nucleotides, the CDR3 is TGTGCCAGCAGTGAAGGGGGCGGCAATCAGCCCCAGCATTTT. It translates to CASSEGGGNQPQHF.

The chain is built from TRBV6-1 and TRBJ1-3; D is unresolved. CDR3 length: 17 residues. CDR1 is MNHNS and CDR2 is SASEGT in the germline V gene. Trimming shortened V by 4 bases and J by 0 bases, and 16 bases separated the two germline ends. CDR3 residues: CASSGFSQTFSGNTIYF. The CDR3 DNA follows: TGTGCCAGCAGTGGATTCTCACAAACCTTCTCTGGAAACACCATATATTTT.

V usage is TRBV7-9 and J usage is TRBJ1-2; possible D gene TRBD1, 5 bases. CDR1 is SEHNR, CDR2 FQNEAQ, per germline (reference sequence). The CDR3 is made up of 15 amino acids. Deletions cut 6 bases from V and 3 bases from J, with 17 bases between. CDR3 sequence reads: CASSYLQEQDYGYTF. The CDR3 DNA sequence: TGTGCCAGCAGTTACCTACAGGAGCAAGACTATGGCTACACCTTC.

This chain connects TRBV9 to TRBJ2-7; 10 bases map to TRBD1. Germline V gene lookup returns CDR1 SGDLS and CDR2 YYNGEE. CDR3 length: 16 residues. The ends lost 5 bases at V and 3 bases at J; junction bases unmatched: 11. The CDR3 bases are TGTGCCAGCAGTGAAGGGGACAGGGGTTTGGGCTACGAGCAGTACTTC. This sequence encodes CASSEGDRGLGYEQYF. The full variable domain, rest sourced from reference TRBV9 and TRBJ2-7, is DSGVTQTPKHLITATGQRVTLRCSPRSGDLSVYWYQQSLDQGLQFLIQYYNGEERAKGNILERFSAQQFPDLHSELNLSSLELGDSALYFCASSEGDRGLGYEQYFGPGTRLTVT.

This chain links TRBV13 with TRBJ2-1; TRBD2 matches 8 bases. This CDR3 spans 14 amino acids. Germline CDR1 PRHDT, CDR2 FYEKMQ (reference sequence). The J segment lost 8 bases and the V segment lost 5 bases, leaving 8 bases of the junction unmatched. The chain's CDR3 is CASSLSRGGDEQFF. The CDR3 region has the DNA TGTGCCAGCAGCCTTTCACGGGGGGGCGATGAGCAGTTCTTC. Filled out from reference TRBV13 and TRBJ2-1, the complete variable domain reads AAGVIQSPRHLIKEKRETATLKCYPIPRHDTVYWYQQGPGQDPQFLISFYEKMQSDKGSIPDRFSAQQFSDYHSELNMSSLELGDSALYFCASSLSRGGDEQFFGPGTRLTVL.

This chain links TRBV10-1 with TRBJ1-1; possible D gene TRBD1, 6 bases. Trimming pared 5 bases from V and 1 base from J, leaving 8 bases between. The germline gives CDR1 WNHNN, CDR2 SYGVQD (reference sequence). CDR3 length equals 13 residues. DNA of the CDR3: TGCGCCAGCAGTTTGACAGGGAACACTGAAGCTTTCTTT. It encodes CASSLTGNTEAFF.

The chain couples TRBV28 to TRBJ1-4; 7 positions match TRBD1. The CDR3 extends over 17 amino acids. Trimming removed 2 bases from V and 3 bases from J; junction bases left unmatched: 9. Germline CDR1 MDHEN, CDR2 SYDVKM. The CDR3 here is CASSLERTGTANEKLFF. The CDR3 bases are TGTGCCAGCAGTTTAGAAAGGACCGGGACAGCTAATGAAAAACTGTTTTTT.

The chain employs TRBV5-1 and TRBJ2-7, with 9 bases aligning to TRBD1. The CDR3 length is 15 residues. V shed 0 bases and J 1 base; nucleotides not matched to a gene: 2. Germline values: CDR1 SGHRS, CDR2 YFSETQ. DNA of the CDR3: TGCGCCAGCAGCTTGGGGGGGACAGGGTCCTACGAGCAGTACTTC. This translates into CASSLGGTGSYEQYF.

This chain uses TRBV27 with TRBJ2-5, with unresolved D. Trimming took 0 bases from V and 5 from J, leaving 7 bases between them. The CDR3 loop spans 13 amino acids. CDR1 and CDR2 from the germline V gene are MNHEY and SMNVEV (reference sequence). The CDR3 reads CASSLSPRETQYF. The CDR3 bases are TGTGCCAGCAGTTTATCCCCGAGGGAGACCCAGTACTTC.

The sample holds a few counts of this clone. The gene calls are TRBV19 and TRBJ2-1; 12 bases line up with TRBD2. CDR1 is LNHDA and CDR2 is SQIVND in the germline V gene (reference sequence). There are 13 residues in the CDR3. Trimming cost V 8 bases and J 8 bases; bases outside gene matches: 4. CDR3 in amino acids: CASLAGGPDEQFF. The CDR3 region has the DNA TGTGCCAGTCTAGCGGGGGGGCCAGATGAGCAGTTCTTC.

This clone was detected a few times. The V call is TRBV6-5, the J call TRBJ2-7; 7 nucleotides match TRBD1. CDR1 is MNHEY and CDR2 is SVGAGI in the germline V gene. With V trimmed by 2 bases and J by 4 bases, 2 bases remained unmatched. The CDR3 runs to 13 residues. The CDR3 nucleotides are TGTGCCAGCAGTTACCAGACAGGGTACGAGCAGTACTTC. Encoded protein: CASSYQTGYEQYF.

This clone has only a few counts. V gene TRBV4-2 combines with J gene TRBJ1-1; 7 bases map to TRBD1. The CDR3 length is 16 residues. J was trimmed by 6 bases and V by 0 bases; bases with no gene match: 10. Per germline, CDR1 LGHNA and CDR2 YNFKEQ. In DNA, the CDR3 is TGTGCCAGCAGCCAAGATCTTGAGGGGGCAGGGCCTGAAGCTTTCTTT. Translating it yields CASSQDLEGAGPEAFF.

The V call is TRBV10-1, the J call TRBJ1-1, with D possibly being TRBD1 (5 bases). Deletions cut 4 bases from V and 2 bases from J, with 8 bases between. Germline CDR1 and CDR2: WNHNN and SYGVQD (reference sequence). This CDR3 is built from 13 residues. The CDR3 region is CASSVGGNTEAFF. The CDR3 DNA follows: TGCGCCAGCAGTGTCGGGGGTAACACTGAAGCTTTCTTT.

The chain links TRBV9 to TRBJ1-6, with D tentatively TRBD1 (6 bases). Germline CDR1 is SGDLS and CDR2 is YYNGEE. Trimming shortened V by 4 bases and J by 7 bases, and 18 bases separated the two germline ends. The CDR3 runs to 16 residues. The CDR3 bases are TGTGCCAGCAGCCAGGGACCGAAGGGGGGGAATTCACCCCTCCACTTT. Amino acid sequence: CASSQGPKGGNSPLHF.

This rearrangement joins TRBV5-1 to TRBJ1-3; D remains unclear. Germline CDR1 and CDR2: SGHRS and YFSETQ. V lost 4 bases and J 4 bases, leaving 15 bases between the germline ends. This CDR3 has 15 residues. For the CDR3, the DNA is TGCGCCAGCAGCCCCTCAGATCCGGGGGGAAACACCATATATTTT. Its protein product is CASSPSDPGGNTIYF.

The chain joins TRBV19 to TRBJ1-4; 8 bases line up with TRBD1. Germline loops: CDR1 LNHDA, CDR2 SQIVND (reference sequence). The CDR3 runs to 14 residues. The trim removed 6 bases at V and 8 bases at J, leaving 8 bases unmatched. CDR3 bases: TGTGCCAGTAGCAAGGACAGGGTATACGAAAAACTGTTTTTT. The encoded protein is CASSKDRVYEKLFF.

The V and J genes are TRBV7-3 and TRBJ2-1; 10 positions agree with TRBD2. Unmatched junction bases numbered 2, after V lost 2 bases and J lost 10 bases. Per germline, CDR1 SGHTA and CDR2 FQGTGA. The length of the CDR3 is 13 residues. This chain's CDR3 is CASSLVSGGEQFF. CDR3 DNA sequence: TGTGCCAGCAGCTTAGTTAGCGGGGGGGAGCAGTTCTTC. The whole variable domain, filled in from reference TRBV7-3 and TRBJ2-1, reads GAGVSQTPSNKVTEKGKYVELRCDPISGHTALYWYRQSLGQGPEFLIYFQGTGAADDSGLPNDRFFAVRPEGSVSTLKIQRTERGDSAVYLCASSLVSGGEQFFGPGTRLTVL.

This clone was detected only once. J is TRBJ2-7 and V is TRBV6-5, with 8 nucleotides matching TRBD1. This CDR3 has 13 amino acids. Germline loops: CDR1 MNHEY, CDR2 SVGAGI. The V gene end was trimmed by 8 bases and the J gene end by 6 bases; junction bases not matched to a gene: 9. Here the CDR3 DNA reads TGTGCCAGCTGCCGAGGACAGGGTTCCGAGCAGTACTTC. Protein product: CASCRGQGSEQYF.

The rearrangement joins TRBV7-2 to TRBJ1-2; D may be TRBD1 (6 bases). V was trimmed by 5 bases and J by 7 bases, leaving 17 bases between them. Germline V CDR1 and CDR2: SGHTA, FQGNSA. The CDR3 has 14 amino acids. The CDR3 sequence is CASSAVQGTGGYTF. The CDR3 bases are TGTGCCAGCAGCGCCGTACAGGGTACGGGTGGCTACACCTTC.